The entry that follows covers one T cell receptor beta chain sequence. As yet, its antigen is unknown. Germline CDR1 is SNHLY and CDR2 is FYNNEI. V gave up 1 base and J gave up 2 bases; unmatched junction bases: 4. The CDR3 is 15 amino acids. The record originates from a study of cytomegalovirus exposure and HLA in healthy donors. Study results and caveats: A later analysis reportedly identified an Asian-associated ancestry cluster as carrying fewer N-insertions than the approximately 640-donor mean.

With 60 Vbeta and 13 Jbeta primers, the PCR was carried out. Profiling relied on immunoSEQ multiplex PCR, and the TCRdb table lists in-frame clones only, not all of them. The sample records some 120,000 clones, over 60% being singletons. This sequence originates from a human donor in good health. The chain joins TRBV2 to TRBJ2-7, with 8 positions matching TRBD2. Sequenced sample: PBMCs. Written as DNA, the CDR3 is TGTGCCAGCAGTGAAGGGGCGGGAGGAACCTACGAGCAGTACTTC. This gives the protein CASSEGAGGTYEQYF.